This entry lists 13 T cell receptor beta chains sequenced from one sample in a study of identifying expanded T cells in peripheral blood. Some clones are missing from TCRdb's copy, which holds only in-frame ones; the method was immunoSEQ multiplex PCR. The data show around 90,000 clones, with around 89% seen just once and 4% held by the top ten. The sample taken for sequencing was blood. These receptors were collected from a person aged 18 to 75 in good health.

CDR3 region: CASSLNGGTDTIYF. The CDR3 DNA reads TGTGCCAGCAGCTTAAACGGGGGCACGGACACCATATATTTT. The V gene is TRBV7-3, the J gene TRBJ1-3; TRBD1 is a possible D gene (6 bases). Deletions cut 1 base from V and 8 bases from J, with 12 bases between. The CDR3 loop spans 14 amino acids. Germline-derived CDR1 and CDR2 are SGHTA and FQGTGA.

This chain connects TRBV30 to TRBJ1-5, with 7 positions matching TRBD1. The germline V gene has CDR1 GTSNPN and CDR2 SVGIG (reference sequence). This CDR3 has 13 amino acids. Trimming took 3 bases from V and 6 from J; bases not matched to a gene: 5. As DNA, the CDR3 is TGTGCCTGGAGGGGGGACAGATCTCAGCCCCAGCATTTT. As protein: CAWRGDRSQPQHF.

V and J are TRBV29-1 and TRBJ2-4, with TRBD1 identical over 7 bases. CDR1 is SQVTM and CDR2 is ANQGSEA in the germline V gene. This CDR3 is 14 amino acids long. The J segment lost 1 base and the V segment lost 4 bases, leaving 4 bases of the junction unmatched. CDR3 nucleotides: TGCAGCGTTGCTGAGGGGGCGGCCAAAAACATTCAGTACTTC. This codes for CSVAEGAAKNIQYF.

The CDR3 loop is CASSDIPRAKNIQYF. DNA of the CDR3: TGTGCCAGCAGTGACATCCCCCGAGCCAAAAACATTCAGTACTTC. This chain joins TRBV6-1 and TRBJ2-4; D uncertain. CDR3 length: 15 amino acids. CDR1 is MNHNS, CDR2 SASEGT, per germline. Trimming shortened V by 3 bases and J by 0 bases, and 9 bases separated the two germline ends.

V gene TRBV19 combines with J gene TRBJ1-1, with TRBD1 matching 8 bases. J was trimmed by 4 bases and V by 5 bases; bases with no gene match: 18. The CDR3 runs 18 residues. Germline V gene data show CDR1 as LNHDA and CDR2 as SQIVND (reference sequence). The chain's CDR3 is CASSLPSHVTGDVTEAFF. The CDR3, as DNA: TGTGCCAGTAGTCTTCCCTCCCACGTGACAGGGGATGTCACTGAAGCTTTCTTT.

The V gene is TRBV5-8, the J gene TRBJ1-4; no clear D. Germline CDR1 reads SGHTS; CDR2 reads YDEGEE. The germline V and J ends were trimmed by 3 bases and 6 bases, with 18 bases remaining between them. The CDR3 runs 16 residues. In nucleotides, the CDR3 is TGTGCCAGCAGCTCCGGAACAACTAACGCGTATGAAAAACTGTTTTTT. It yields the protein CASSSGTTNAYEKLFF.

The J gene is TRBJ2-7, the V gene TRBV5-4, with D hard to call. Germline V gene data show CDR1 as SGHNT and CDR2 as YYREEE (reference sequence). The CDR3 contains 13 residues. With 2 bases removed from V and 0 bases from J, the gap between germline ends came to 6 bases. CDR3 amino acids: CASSFTRSYEQYF. DNA of the CDR3: TGTGCCAGCAGCTTCACGCGCTCCTACGAGCAGTACTTC.

The sample holds a few counts of this clone. This rearrangement joins TRBV6-5 to TRBJ1-5; D gene unclear. The germline V and J ends were trimmed by 0 bases and 5 bases, with 5 bases remaining between them. This CDR3 has 13 amino acids. CDR1 is MNHEY, CDR2 SVGAGI, per germline. The CDR3 is CASSYSADQPQHF. The DNA for the CDR3 is TGTGCCAGCAGTTACTCAGCCGATCAGCCCCAGCATTTT.

The chain employs TRBV9 and TRBJ1-2; 7 bases map to TRBD1. CDR3 length equals 13 residues. CDR1 SGDLS and CDR2 YYNGEE come from the germline V gene. The V gene end was trimmed by 3 bases and the J gene end by 7 bases; junction bases not matched to a gene: 6. CDR3 protein: CASSASTGSGYTF. CDR3 nucleotides: TGTGCCAGCAGCGCCTCGACAGGGTCTGGCTACACCTTC.

J is TRBJ2-7 and V is TRBV10-3, with 8 bases lining up with TRBD2. The germline gives CDR1 ENHRY, CDR2 SYGVKD. Trimming took 4 bases from V and 2 from J; bases not matched to a gene: 10. CDR3 length: 16 residues. CDR3 sequence (DNA): TGTGCCATCAGTGGCGGTTCTAGCGGGTTAACCTACGAGCAGTACTTC. Amino acids: CAISGGSSGLTYEQYF.

V usage is TRBV2 and J usage is TRBJ1-2; D is unresolved. Germline CDR1 and CDR2: SNHLY and FYNNEI. Trimming removed 8 bases at V and 8 bases at J, with 21 bases between. This CDR3 is built from 14 residues. CDR3 nucleotide sequence: TGTGCCAGCGGAACCGACGCTAAGGACGGGGGCTACACCTTC. Its translation: CASGTDAKDGGYTF.

The count of this clone is one. The gene calls are TRBV27 and TRBJ2-2; 10 bases fit TRBD1. With 5 bases clipped from V and 0 bases from J, the junction kept 12 bases outside the gene matches. The CDR3 consists of 19 residues. Germline CDR1 is MNHEY and CDR2 is SMNVEV (reference sequence). The CDR3 sequence is CASSPRIWDRGPNTGELFF. DNA of the CDR3: TGTGCCAGCAGTCCCCGGATCTGGGACAGGGGCCCGAACACCGGGGAGCTGTTTTTT.

V usage is TRBV7-9 and J usage is TRBJ2-5; D remains unclear. V was pared by 3 bases and J by 2 bases, with 7 bases between. Looked up from germline, CDR1 is SEHNR and CDR2 is FQNEAQ (reference sequence). The CDR3 has 13 residues. The CDR3 loop is CASSFSVQETQYF. The CDR3 coding sequence is TGTGCCAGCAGCTTTTCGGTTCAAGAGACCCAGTACTTC.